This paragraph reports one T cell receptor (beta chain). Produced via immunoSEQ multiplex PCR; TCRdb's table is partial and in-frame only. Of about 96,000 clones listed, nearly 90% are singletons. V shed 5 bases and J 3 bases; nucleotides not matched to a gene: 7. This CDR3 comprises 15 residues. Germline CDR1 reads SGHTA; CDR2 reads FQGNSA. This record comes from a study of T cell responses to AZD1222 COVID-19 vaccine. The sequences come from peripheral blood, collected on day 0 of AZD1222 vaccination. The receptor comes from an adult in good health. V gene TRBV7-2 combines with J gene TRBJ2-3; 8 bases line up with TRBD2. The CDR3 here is CASSRSGGETDTQYF. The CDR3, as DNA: TGTGCCAGCAGCCGGAGCGGGGGAGAAACAGATACGCAGTATTTT.